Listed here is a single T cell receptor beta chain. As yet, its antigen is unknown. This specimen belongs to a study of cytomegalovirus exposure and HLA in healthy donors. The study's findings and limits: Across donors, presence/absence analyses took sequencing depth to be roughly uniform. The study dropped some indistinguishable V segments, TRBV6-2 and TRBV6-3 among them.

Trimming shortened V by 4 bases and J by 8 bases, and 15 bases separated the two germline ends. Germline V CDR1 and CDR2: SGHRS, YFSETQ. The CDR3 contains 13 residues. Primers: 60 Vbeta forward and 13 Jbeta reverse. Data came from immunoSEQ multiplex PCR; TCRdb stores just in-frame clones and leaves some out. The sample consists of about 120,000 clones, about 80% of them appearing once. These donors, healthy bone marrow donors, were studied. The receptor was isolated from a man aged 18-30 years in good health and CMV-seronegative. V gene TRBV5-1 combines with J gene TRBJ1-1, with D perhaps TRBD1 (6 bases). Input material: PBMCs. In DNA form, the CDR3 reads TGCGCCAGCAGCAGGGACACGGGATCCGAAGCTTTCTTT. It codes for CASSRDTGSEAFF.